This T cell receptor (beta chain) was sequenced during a study of T cells in Graves' hyperthyroidism and ophthalmopathy. CDR1 and CDR2 (germline): SGDLS, YYNGEE. Trimming removed 0 bases from V and 3 bases from J, with 9 bases in between. The CDR3 consists of 14 residues. Hyperthyroidism, newly diagnosed and lasting under 2 months, affected patients aged 18 to 65. Based on clinical symptoms, serum thyroxine and TRAb, thyroid ultrasound and orbital computed tomography, diagnoses were reached. RNA transcripts yielded amplified TCR beta CDR3 regions. During a first-round RT-PCR of the TCR CDR3, the HTBI primer set was used. Each CDR3 protein gets one entry after TCRdb re-called the multiplex PCR reads with MiXCR. Altogether about 540,000 distinct CDR3 sequences are present, 46% being singletons, with the ten largest covering around 7.7%. This clonotype was counted ten times or more. Its specificity is not known.

Findings and limits, study-wide: Most thyroid-expanded clonotypes above 0.001 were also found in blood. Researchers report that a 13 V-J model separated ophthalmopathy from stable hyperthyroidism.

V gene TRBV9 combines with J gene TRBJ1-2; D not certain. The TCR was taken from a woman under 30 with Graves' hyperthyroidism. Sequenced sample: peripheral blood or thyroid tissue (not recorded which). The CDR3 DNA reads TGTGCCAGCAGCGTAGCTTTAGGGCACTATGGCTACACCTTC. This gives the protein CASSVALGHYGYTF.